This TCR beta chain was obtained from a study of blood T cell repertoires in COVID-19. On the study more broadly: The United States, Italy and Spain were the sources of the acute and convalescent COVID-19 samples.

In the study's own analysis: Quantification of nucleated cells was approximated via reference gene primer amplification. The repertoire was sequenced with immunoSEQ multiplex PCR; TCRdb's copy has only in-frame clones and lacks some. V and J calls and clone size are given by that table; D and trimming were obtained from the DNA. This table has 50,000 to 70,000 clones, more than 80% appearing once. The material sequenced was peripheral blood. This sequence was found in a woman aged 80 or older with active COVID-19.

Here the CDR3 DNA reads TGCGCCAGCAGTGAGACCGGGACAGGGTTAGATACGCAGTATTTT. This sequence encodes CASSETGTGLDTQYF. J is TRBJ2-3 and V is TRBV10-1, with 9 positions matching TRBD1. The trim removed 2 bases at V and 5 bases at J, leaving 5 bases unmatched. Germline loops: CDR1 WNHNN, CDR2 SYGVQD (reference sequence). The length of the CDR3 is 15 residues.